This TCR beta chain came from a study of Graves' ophthalmopathy and Graves' hyperthyroidism (dated 2018 in TCRdb). About the study as a whole: Peripheral blood was collected at initial diagnosis, before any treatment. A discovery set of 90 to 100 patients (43 ophthalmopathy, 55 to 60 stable hyperthyroidism) was enrolled to explore V-J signatures distinguishing ophthalmopathy from hyperthyroidism. Following sample collection, hyperthyroidism patients were given methimazole at a starting dose of 30 mg daily, and ophthalmopathy patients were given high-dose intravenous methylprednisolone. In five or six hyperthyroidism patients, the T-cell repertoires found in thyroid tissue were compared with those found in blood. An independent validation cohort comprised roughly 20 hyperthyroidism patients and 15 to 17 patients who later progressed from hyperthyroidism to ophthalmopathy. In total, 135 blood samples were TCR-sequenced: some 40 ophthalmopathy, 75 hyperthyroidism and around 17 hyperthyroidism-to-ophthalmopathy patients. The study used TCR beta repertoire signatures to distinguish Graves' ophthalmopathy from Graves' hyperthyroidism and to predict progression to ophthalmopathy.

TCR beta CDR3 regions were amplified from RNA transcripts for repertoire sequencing. The first round of RT-PCR was done with HTBI primers and the Qiagen OneStep RT-PCR kit, and was followed by a second round of multiplex PCR, then size selection and purification. Libraries were sequenced paired-end with 100 bp reads on an Illumina HiSeq2000. Per the source publication's procedure: SOAPnuke was used for read processing, and reads with adapters, uncalled bases, a mean Phred below 15, or no exact constant-primer or identifier match were discarded. High-quality paired reads were merged with COPE v1.2.5. Unique nucleotide sequences were defined as clonotypes and aligned to IMGT TRB V, D and J references using MiTCR v1.1. Analysis was restricted to V-J combinations with a frequency above 0.0001, which covered roughly 99% of repertoires. A TCR clonal expansion and chaos score per V-J combination was defined as the ratio of F50 clonal expansion to chaos observed in the TCRdist matrix. Welch's t-statistics and random forest were used to narrow the features down to roughly twelve V-J combinations, which were then fed into a naive Bayes classifier. The Morisita-Horn index was used to measure how similar the thyroid and blood repertoires were. The public sequencing data were trimmed at Q25 with fastp and processed into clonotypes with MiXCR by TCRdb, which kept only in-frame beta chains. Records with the same CDR3 protein are collapsed into one entry carrying the most frequent genes and DNA. None of the V and J calls come from the authors' own analysis; TCRdb made them. In all, the sample holds 300,000 to 450,000 distinct CDR3 sequences, and about a sixth of those were seen once. The top ten hold 2% to 3% of the sample.

The research as a whole found: Ophthalmopathy was separated from stable hyperthyroidism by the 13-signature model with more than 85% sensitivity and 81% to 83% specificity in cross-validation and with 80%/75% in the test set. Sample size was not statistically predetermined, and group allocation was not concealed from the investigators. In validation, the model predicted ophthalmopathy progression with about 71% sensitivity and 72.22% specificity; around twelve predicted patients were CT-confirmed with GO in a median of about 6.2 months. Among expanded thyroid clonotypes with frequency above 0.001, most also showed up in blood, which suggests that blood repertoires may reflect the thyroid immune response.

The CDR3, cysteine through phenylalanine, is 15 amino acids long. Only the CDR3 part of the read is kept: 45 bases, read in frame from the first base. The junction carries 17 bases between V and J, which are trimmed by 6 bases and 3 bases respectively. A patient counted as having stable hyperthyroidism if there was no progression to ophthalmopathy within 18 months of follow-up. Patients with hyperthyroidism were aged 18 to 65 years, had been newly diagnosed, and had a disease duration of less than 2 months. Patients with other autoimmune diseases, uncontrolled infections, pregnancy or lactation were excluded from the study. Clinical symptoms, serum thyroxine, TRAb, thyroid ultrasound and orbital computed tomography formed the basis of the diagnosis. PBMCs were isolated from more than 8 ml of fresh peripheral blood by Ficoll-Paque density gradient centrifugation. Total RNA was extracted using Trizol reagent, and RNA quality was checked on an Agilent 2100 Bioanalyzer.

Notes on this clonotype: Its antigen is currently not known. Base qualities are not at hand, and no much larger clone is one base apart.

The sample consisted of peripheral blood. The chain is assembled from TRBV12-3 or TRBV12-4 and TRBJ1-2, and the D gene may be TRBD1, 5 bases matching. This receptor was identified in an adult woman with stable Graves' hyperthyroidism. The DNA reads as follows: TGTGCCAGCAGCTTAACCCGGGGCTCAGACTATGGCTACACCTTC. Its product reads: CASSLTRGSDYGYTF.